Following are 15 T cell receptor beta chains from one sample sequenced in a study of low-dose radiotherapy and immunotherapy resistance in tumors. Priming of first-strand cDNA relied on TRAV- and TRBV-specific primers (covering alpha and beta chains). TCRs were amplified for roughly 20 PCR cycles with a constant-region primer and V-primer adapter. TCRdb called the reads again in MiXCR, with one record for every CDR3 protein. Found here are about 20,000 distinct CDR3 sequences, under 80% of them singletons; the top ten hold about an eighth. These receptors were taken from a human donor with advanced metastatic prostate, ovarian, gallbladder or colorectal cancer (not recorded which). This table probably holds off-target reads from a library built for another chain.

This chain uses TRBV6-2 or TRBV6-3 with TRBJ1-1, with D perhaps TRBD1 (5 bases). Germline V gene sequence: CDR1 MNHEY, CDR2 SVGEGT. The CDR3 runs 14 residues. Trimming removed 6 bases from V and 0 bases from J, with 11 bases in between. CDR3 residues: CASRKTAMNTEAFF. CDR3 DNA sequence: TGTGCCAGCAGGAAGACAGCCATGAACACTGAAGCTTTCTTT.

This chain connects TRBV6-6 to TRBJ2-7; a possible D gene is TRBD1 (5 bases). The V end was cut by 6 bases, the J end by 10 bases, with 13 bases between. This CDR3 has 11 amino acids. Germline CDR1 MNHNY, CDR2 SVGAGI (reference sequence). The CDR3 DNA reads TGTGCCAGCAGAGGGGCCTCCGACCAGTACTTC. As protein: CASRGASDQYF.

In its sample, this clonotype was seen a few times. This rearrangement joins TRBV12-3 or TRBV12-4 to TRBJ1-5; 11 nucleotides align to TRBD1. The length of the CDR3 is 16 residues. J was trimmed by 6 bases and V by 7 bases; bases with no gene match: 11. The CDR3 DNA reads TGTGCCAGCACCTACCATGGACAGGGGGCAGGTCAGCCCCAGCATTTT. Residues: CASTYHGQGAGQPQHF.

This clonotype has more than one count but fewer than ten. The rearrangement joins TRBV28 to TRBJ1-1; D might be TRBD1 (5 bases). CDR1 MDHEN and CDR2 SYDVKM come from the germline V gene. The CDR3 contains 14 residues. Between the trimmed V and J ends, which lost 3 bases and 4 bases, there was a span of 12 bases. The CDR3 loop reads CASSFGHTATEAFF. The CDR3 region has the DNA TGTGCCAGCAGTTTTGGACACACGGCCACTGAAGCTTTCTTT.

V and J are TRBV6-2 or TRBV6-3 and TRBJ1-5; tentatively, D is TRBD1 (5 bases). Trimming shortened V by 6 bases and J by 2 bases, and 14 bases separated the two germline ends. Looked up from germline, CDR1 is MNHEY and CDR2 is SVGEGT. This CDR3 is 15 amino acids long. The DNA of the CDR3 is TGTGCCAGCAGCGGACCGGGGGTGGGCAATCAGCCCCAGCATTTT. Its protein product is CASSGPGVGNQPQHF.

The V call is TRBV7-2, the J call TRBJ1-1; 8 nucleotides align to TRBD1. The ends lost 5 bases at V and 6 bases at J; junction bases unmatched: 5. CDR3 size: 13 residues. Germline V gene lookup returns CDR1 SGHTA and CDR2 FQGNSA. The CDR3 DNA reads TGTGCCAGCAGCCGCGGACAGGGTGCTGAAGCTTTCTTT. Protein product: CASSRGQGAEAFF.

The chain recombines TRBV20-1 with TRBJ2-1; no firm D call. Trimming pared 6 bases from V and 5 bases from J, leaving 17 bases between. The CDR3 length is 14 residues. Germline assignment: CDR1 DFQATT and CDR2 SNEGSKA (reference sequence). The CDR3 DNA sequence: TGCAGTGCAAGAATGAGCTATCGGGACAATGAGCAGTTCTTC. Translated: CSARMSYRDNEQFF.

The chain has TRBV12-3 or TRBV12-4 and TRBJ1-1; D unclear. The V gene lost 4 bases and the J gene lost 8 bases, with 14 bases spanning the gap. This CDR3 spans 13 amino acids. The CDR3, as DNA: TGTGCCAGCAGTTCCCCCCGAGTGGTAGAAGCTTTCTTT. It is translated as CASSSPRVVEAFF.

The chain is built from TRBV27 and TRBJ2-1; maybe TRBD1 (5 bases). The germline V gene has CDR1 MNHEY and CDR2 SMNVEV (reference sequence). Trimming shortened V by 2 bases and J by 2 bases, and 7 bases separated the two germline ends. The CDR3 is made up of 14 amino acids. CDR3 sequence reads: CASSLLGAYNEQFF. DNA for the CDR3: TGTGCCAGCAGTTTACTAGGGGCCTACAATGAGCAGTTCTTC.

The CDR3: CASSLGNEQFF. CDR3 nucleotides: TGTGCCAGCAGCCTTGGGAATGAGCAGTTCTTC. This chain links TRBV3-1 with TRBJ2-1; D remains ambiguous. Germline-derived CDR1 and CDR2 are LGHDT and YNNKEL (reference sequence). Between the trimmed V and J ends, which lost 4 bases and 7 bases, there was a span of 5 bases. The CDR3 is made up of 11 amino acids.

The rearrangement joins TRBV28 to TRBJ1-1; tentatively, D is TRBD1 (5 bases). Germline CDR1 is MDHEN and CDR2 is SYDVKM. V was trimmed by 10 bases and J by 5 bases, leaving 17 bases between them. The CDR3 runs 13 residues. The CDR3 reads CAIEGGGKTEAFF. The CDR3 region has the DNA TGTGCCATCGAGGGCGGGGGGAAGACTGAAGCTTTCTTT.

This clonotype appeared a single time. This chain uses TRBV28 with TRBJ2-7; TRBD2 aligns across 8 bases. Germline V lookup: CDR1 MDHEN, CDR2 SYDVKM. The CDR3 runs 15 residues. The V gene end was trimmed by 4 bases and the J gene end by 1 base; junction bases not matched to a gene: 6. In nucleotides, the CDR3 is TGTGCCAGCAGTTCCCCGGGAGGGTGGTCCTACGAGCAGTACTTC. Residues: CASSSPGGWSYEQYF.

The chain uses TRBV15 and TRBJ2-1; the match to TRBD2 covers 11 bases. Germline CDR1 and CDR2: LNHNV and YYDKDF (reference sequence). Trimming removed 0 bases from V and 7 bases from J; junction bases left unmatched: 8. The CDR3 sequence is 17 residues long. The CDR3 sequence: CATSRDYSGRAMNEQFF. The CDR3 bases are TGTGCCACCAGCAGAGATTATAGCGGGAGGGCAATGAATGAGCAGTTCTTC. Variable domain in full (rest from reference TRBV15 and TRBJ2-1): DAMVIQNPRYQVTQFGKPVTLSCSQTLNHNVMYWYQQKSSQAPKLLFHYYDKDFNNEADTPDNFQSRRPNTSFCFLDIRSPGLGDTAMYLCATSRDYSGRAMNEQFFGPGTRLTVL.

The rearrangement links TRBV19 to TRBJ1-4, with 8 bases that match TRBD1. The germline gives CDR1 LNHDA, CDR2 SQIVND (reference sequence). The length of the CDR3 is 14 residues. Germline trimming cut 5 bases from V and 4 bases from J; bases unmatched to any gene: 3. The CDR3 DNA sequence: TGTGCCAGTAGTCCGACAGGGGTTAATGAAAAACTGTTTTTT. Translating gives CASSPTGVNEKLFF.

This sequence joins TRBV29-1 and TRBJ2-1; 7 nucleotides match TRBD1. The CDR3 extends over 13 amino acids. Germline assignment: CDR1 SQVTM and CDR2 ANQGSEA. The V and J ends lost 7 bases and 0 bases, in that order; junction bases with no gene match: 3. CDR3 DNA sequence: TGCAGCGGACAGGGTCTCTCCTACAATGAGCAGTTCTTC. Its protein is CSGQGLSYNEQFF.